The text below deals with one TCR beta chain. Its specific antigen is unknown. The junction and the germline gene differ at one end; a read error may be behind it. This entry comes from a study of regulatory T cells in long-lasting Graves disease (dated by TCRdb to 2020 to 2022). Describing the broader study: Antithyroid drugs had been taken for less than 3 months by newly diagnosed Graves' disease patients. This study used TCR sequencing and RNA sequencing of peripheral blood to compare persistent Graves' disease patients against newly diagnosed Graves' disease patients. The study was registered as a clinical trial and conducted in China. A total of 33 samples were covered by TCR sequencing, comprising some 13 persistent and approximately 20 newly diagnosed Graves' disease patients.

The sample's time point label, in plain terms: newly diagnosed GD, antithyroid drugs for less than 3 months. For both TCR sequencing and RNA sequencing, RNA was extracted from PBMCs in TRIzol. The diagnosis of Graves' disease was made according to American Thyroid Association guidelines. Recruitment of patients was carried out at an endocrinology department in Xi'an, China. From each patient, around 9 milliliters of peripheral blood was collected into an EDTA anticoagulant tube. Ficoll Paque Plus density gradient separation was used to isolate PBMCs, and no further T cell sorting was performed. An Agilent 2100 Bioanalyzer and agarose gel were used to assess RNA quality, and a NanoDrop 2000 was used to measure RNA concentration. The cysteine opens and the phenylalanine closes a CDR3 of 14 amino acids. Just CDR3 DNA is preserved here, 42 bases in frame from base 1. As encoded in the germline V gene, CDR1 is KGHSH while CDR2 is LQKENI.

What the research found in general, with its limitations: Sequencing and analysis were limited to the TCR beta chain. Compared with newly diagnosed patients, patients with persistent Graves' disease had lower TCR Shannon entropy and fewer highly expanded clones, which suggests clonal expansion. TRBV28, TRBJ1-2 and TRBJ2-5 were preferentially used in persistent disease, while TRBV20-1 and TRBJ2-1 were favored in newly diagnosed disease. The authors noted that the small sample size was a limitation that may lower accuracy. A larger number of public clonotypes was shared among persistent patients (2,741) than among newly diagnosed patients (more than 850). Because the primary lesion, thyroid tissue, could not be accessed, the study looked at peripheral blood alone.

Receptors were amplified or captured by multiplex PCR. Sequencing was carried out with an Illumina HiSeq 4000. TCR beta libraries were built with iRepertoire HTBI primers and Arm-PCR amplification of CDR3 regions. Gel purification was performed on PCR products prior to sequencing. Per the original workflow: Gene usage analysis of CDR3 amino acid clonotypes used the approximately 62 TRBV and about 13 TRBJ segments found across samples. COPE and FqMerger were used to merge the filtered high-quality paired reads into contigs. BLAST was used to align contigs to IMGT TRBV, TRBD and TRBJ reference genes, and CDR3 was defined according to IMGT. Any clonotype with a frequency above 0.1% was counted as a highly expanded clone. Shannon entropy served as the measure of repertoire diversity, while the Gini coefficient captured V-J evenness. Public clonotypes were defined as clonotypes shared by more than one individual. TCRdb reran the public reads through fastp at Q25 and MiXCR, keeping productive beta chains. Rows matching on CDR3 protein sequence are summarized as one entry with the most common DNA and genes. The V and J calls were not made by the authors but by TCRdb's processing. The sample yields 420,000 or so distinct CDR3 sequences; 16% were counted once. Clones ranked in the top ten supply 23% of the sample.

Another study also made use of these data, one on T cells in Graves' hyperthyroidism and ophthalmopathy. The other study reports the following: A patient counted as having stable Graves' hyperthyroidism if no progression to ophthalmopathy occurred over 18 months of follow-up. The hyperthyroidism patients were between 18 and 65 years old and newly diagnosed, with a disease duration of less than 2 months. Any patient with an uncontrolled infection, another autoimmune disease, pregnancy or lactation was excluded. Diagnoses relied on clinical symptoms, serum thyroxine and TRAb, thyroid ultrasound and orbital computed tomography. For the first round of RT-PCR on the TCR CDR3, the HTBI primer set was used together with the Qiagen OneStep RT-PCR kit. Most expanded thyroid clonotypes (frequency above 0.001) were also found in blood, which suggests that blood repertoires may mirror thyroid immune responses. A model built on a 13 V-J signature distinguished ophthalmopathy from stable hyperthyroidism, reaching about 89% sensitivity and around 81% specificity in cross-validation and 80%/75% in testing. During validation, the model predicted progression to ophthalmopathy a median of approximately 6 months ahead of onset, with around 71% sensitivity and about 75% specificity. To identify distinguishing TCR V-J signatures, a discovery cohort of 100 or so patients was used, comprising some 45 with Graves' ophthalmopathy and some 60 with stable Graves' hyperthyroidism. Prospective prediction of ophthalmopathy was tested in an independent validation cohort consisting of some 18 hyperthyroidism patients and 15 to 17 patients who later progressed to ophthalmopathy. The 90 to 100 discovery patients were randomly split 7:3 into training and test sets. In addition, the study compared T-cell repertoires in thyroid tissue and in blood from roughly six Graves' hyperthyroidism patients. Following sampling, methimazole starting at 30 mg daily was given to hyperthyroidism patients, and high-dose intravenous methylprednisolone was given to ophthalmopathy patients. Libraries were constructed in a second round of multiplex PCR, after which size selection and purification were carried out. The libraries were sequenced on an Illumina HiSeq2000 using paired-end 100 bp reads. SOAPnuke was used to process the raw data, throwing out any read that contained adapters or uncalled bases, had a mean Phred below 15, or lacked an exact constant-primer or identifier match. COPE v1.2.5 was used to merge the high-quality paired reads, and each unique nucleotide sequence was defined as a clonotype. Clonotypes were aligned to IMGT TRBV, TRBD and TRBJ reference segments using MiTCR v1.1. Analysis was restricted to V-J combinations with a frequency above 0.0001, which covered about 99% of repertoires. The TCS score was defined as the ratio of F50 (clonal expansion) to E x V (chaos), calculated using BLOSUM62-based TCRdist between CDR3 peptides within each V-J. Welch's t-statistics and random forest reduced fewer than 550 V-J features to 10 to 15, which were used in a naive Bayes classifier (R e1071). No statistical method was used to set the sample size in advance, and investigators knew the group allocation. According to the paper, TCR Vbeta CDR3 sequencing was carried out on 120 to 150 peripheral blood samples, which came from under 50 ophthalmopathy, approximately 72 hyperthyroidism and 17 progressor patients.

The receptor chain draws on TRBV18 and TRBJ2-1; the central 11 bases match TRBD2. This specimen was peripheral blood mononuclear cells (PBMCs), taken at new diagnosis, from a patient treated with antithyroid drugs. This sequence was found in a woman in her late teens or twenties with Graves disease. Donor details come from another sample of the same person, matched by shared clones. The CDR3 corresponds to CASSPGLAANEQLF. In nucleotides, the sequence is TGTGCCAGCTCCCCGGGACTAGCGGCCAATGAGCAGCTCTTC.